These 27 T cell receptor beta chains were all obtained from the same sample, sequenced in a study of blood T cell repertoires in COVID-19. Using immunoSEQ multiplex PCR, the repertoire was profiled, and TCRdb retains in-frame clones only, with some absent. This sample yields roughly 300,000 clones, of which 86% are seen a single time; 4% to 5% belongs to the top ten. Sequencing used PBMCs or T cells enriched from blood (not recorded which). These receptors were collected from a young man who had recovered from COVID-19.

The gene calls are TRBV6-5 and TRBJ2-1; 9 nucleotides match TRBD2. V shed 7 bases, J shed 4 bases, and the junction held 8 bases outside the gene matches. From germline, CDR1 is MNHEY and CDR2 SVGAGI. CDR3 size: 15 residues. The CDR3 loop is CASNKLAGLYNEQFF. DNA of the CDR3: TGTGCCAGCAATAAACTAGCGGGCCTTTACAATGAGCAGTTCTTC.

V usage is TRBV7-8 and J usage is TRBJ2-7; 9 positions match TRBD1. The germline V gene has CDR1 SGHVS and CDR2 FQNEAQ. This CDR3 region has 16 residues. V trimming: 4 bases; J trimming: 3 bases; junction bases outside the gene matches: 10. CDR3 residues: CASSSPGQGRNYEQYF. As DNA, the CDR3 is TGTGCCAGCAGCTCCCCGGGACAGGGTCGGAACTACGAGCAGTACTTC.

A single count supports this clone. This chain uses TRBV29-1 with TRBJ1-1, with a tentative D call TRBD1 (6 bases). Trimming left V 8 bases short and J 2 bases short, with 24 bases between. CDR1 SQVTM and CDR2 ANQGSEA come from the germline V gene. The length of the CDR3 is 16 residues. In nucleotides, the CDR3 is TGCAGCCCCCTCGGATTGTCGGGCAGGGGAAACACTGAAGCTTTCTTT. Translating it yields CSPLGLSGRGNTEAFF.

This clone appeared a few times. This chain connects TRBV5-1 to TRBJ1-2; D is possibly TRBD1 (6 bases). CDR3 length: 16 amino acids. The germline V gene has CDR1 SGHRS and CDR2 YFSETQ. V lost 4 bases and J 4 bases, leaving 20 bases between the germline ends. The CDR3 nucleotides are TGCGCCAGCAGCCACTCGACGACAGGTACGGGCTATGGCTACACCTTC. Protein: CASSHSTTGTGYGYTF.

The genes are TRBV24-1 and TRBJ2-1, with 11 bases that match TRBD1. Germline values: CDR1 KGHDR, CDR2 SFDVKD. The CDR3 sequence is 14 residues long. V shed 5 bases, J shed 8 bases, and the junction held 4 bases outside the gene matches. CDR3 sequence: CATSVGQGADEQFF. DNA for the CDR3: TGTGCCACCAGTGTAGGACAGGGGGCCGATGAGCAGTTCTTC.

The J gene is TRBJ2-5, the V gene TRBV11-2, with TRBD1 matching over 7 bases. The CDR3 runs to 14 residues. Per the germline V gene, CDR1 is SGHAT and CDR2 is FQNNGV. The V gene end was trimmed by 3 bases and the J gene end by 1 base; junction bases not matched to a gene: 2. The CDR3 region is CASSFDRVQETQYF. CDR3 nucleotides: TGTGCCAGCAGCTTCGACAGGGTCCAAGAGACCCAGTACTTC.

The gene calls are TRBV2 and TRBJ2-2, with 8 bases aligning to TRBD1. This CDR3 region has 14 residues. The ends lost 3 bases at V and 6 bases at J; junction bases unmatched: 3. CDR1 and CDR2 from the germline V gene are SNHLY and FYNNEI. CDR3 protein: CASSDQGAAGELFF. CDR3 bases: TGTGCCAGCAGTGACCAGGGGGCCGCCGGGGAGCTGTTTTTT.

This chain joins TRBV5-4 and TRBJ2-2, with D perhaps TRBD2 (5 bases). Germline CDR1 is SGHNT and CDR2 is YYREEE (reference sequence). This CDR3 spans 15 amino acids. Trimming removed 1 base at V and 5 bases at J, with 12 bases between. DNA for the CDR3: TGTGCCAGCAGCTTGCGCCTGTCGGGGACCGGGGAGCTGTTTTTT. Translating gives CASSLRLSGTGELFF.

This clone has only one observation. This chain uses TRBV11-3 with TRBJ2-1, with D possibly matching TRBD2 (5 bases). Germline V gene lookup returns CDR1 SGHNT and CDR2 YENEEA. Between the trimmed V and J ends, which lost 5 bases and 2 bases, there was a span of 10 bases. The CDR3 has 14 residues. The CDR3 loop reads CASSTPGAYNEQFF. For the CDR3, the DNA is TGTGCCAGCAGCACCCCCGGGGCCTACAATGAGCAGTTCTTC.

The V gene is TRBV3-1 (or the pseudogene TRBV3-2), the J gene TRBJ2-2; 7 bases match TRBD2. This CDR3 comprises 16 residues. In germline, CDR1 is LGHDT, CDR2 YNNKEL (reference sequence). V dropped 4 bases and J dropped 5; count of bases not matched to a gene: 10. The CDR3 spells CASSRQGRAFTGELFF. The CDR3 DNA is TGTGCCAGCAGCCGACAAGGGAGGGCTTTTACCGGGGAGCTGTTTTTT.

The chain employs TRBV5-4 and TRBJ2-3; tentatively, D is TRBD2 (5 bases). This CDR3 region has 16 residues. The V end was cut by 3 bases, the J end by 3 bases, with 17 bases between. Per the germline V gene, CDR1 is SGHNT and CDR2 is YYREEE (reference sequence). The CDR3 reads CASSSRETGRTDTQYF. In DNA, the CDR3 is TGTGCCAGCAGCTCCCGGGAAACCGGGCGTACAGATACGCAGTATTTT.

This clone was seen once. The chain employs TRBV5-5 and TRBJ1-2, with D possibly TRBD1 on 5 matching bases. Trimming removed 3 bases at V and 3 bases at J, with 27 bases between. The CDR3 length is 19 residues. The V gene's germline CDR1 is SGHKS and CDR2 YYEKEE (reference sequence). CDR3 in DNA: TGTGCCAGCAGCTACCTGATAGGGGCATTGGCAGGTCTGGACTATGGCTACACCTTC. It encodes CASSYLIGALAGLDYGYTF.

V and J are TRBV6-1 and TRBJ2-3; weak D call: TRBD1 (6 bases). The CDR3 runs 16 residues. Trimming stripped 3 bases from V and 3 bases from J, with 16 bases between. Germline V gene data show CDR1 as MNHNS and CDR2 as SASEGT. The CDR3 is CASSETGKVRTDTQYF. CDR3 DNA: TGTGCCAGCAGTGAGACAGGCAAGGTTAGGACAGATACGCAGTATTTT.

This chain links TRBV28 with TRBJ1-1, with 7 bases fitting TRBD1. The germline V gene encodes CDR1 MDHEN and CDR2 SYDVKM. The CDR3 totals 13 residues. Trimming at V came to 6 bases and at J to 3 bases, leaving 4 bases not matched to a gene. Written as DNA, the CDR3 is TGTGCCAGCAGGCATACAGGGGACACTGAAGCTTTCTTT. Amino acid sequence: CASRHTGDTEAFF. Variable domain in full (rest from reference TRBV28 and TRBJ1-1): DVKVTQSSRYLVKRTGEKVFLECVQDMDHENMFWYRQDPGLGLRLIYFSYDVKMKEKGDIPEGYSVSREKKERFSLILESASTNQTSMYLCASRHTGDTEAFFGQGTRLTVV.

As DNA, the CDR3 is TGCGCCAGCAGCCACAGGGTCACCGGGGAGCTGTTTTTT. Translation gives CASSHRVTGELFF. The gene calls are TRBV4-1 and TRBJ2-2; D may be TRBD1 (5 bases). The germline gives CDR1 MGHRA, CDR2 YSYEKL. V was cut by 3 bases and J by 4 bases, with 6 bases left in between. The CDR3 loop spans 13 amino acids.

This chain uses TRBV19 with TRBJ2-5; TRBD2 agrees at 7 bases. CDR1 is LNHDA, CDR2 SQIVND, per germline (reference sequence). The CDR3 runs to 13 residues. V gave up 9 bases and J gave up 7 bases; unmatched junction bases: 11. CDR3 region: CASSPSGGGTQYF. As DNA, the CDR3 is TGTGCCAGCAGTCCTAGTGGGGGGGGGACCCAGTACTTC.

The CDR3 sequence: CSASWGVRADTQYF. The CDR3 DNA is TGCAGTGCTAGTTGGGGAGTGAGGGCAGATACGCAGTATTTT. The chain links TRBV20-1 to TRBJ2-3; TRBD2 might be the D (5 bases). The CDR3 is 14 amino acids. Germline CDR1 DFQATT, CDR2 SNEGSKA (reference sequence). The V end lost 3 bases, the J end lost 4 bases, and 14 bases lay between the germline ends.

The chain uses TRBV16 and TRBJ1-2; 7 bases are shared with TRBD1. The CDR3 extends over 16 amino acids. V trimming: 4 bases; J trimming: 4 bases; junction bases outside the gene matches: 12. Germline V gene data show CDR1 as KGHSY and CDR2 as FQNENV. This chain's CDR3 is CASSRPGTATPYGYTF. DNA for the CDR3: TGTGCCAGCAGCCGCCCCGGGACAGCCACGCCCTATGGCTACACCTTC.

The table lists this clone with a count of one. The rearrangement links TRBV7-9 to TRBJ2-7; weak D call: TRBD2 (5 bases). This CDR3 has 14 amino acids. V lost 5 bases and J 0 bases, leaving 11 bases between the germline ends. In germline, CDR1 is SEHNR, CDR2 FQNEAQ (reference sequence). CDR3 sequence: CASSPQRSSYEQYF. The CDR3 DNA sequence: TGTGCCAGCAGCCCTCAGCGGAGCTCCTACGAGCAGTACTTC.

The rearrangement joins TRBV15 to TRBJ2-7; no definite D call. Trimming took off 5 bases at V and 5 bases at J, with 22 bases between the two ends. This CDR3 has 16 amino acids. Germline loops: CDR1 LNHNV, CDR2 YYDKDF (reference sequence). CDR3 sequence: CATSSGGGEALHEQYF. DNA of the CDR3: TGTGCCACCAGCTCCGGCGGTGGTGAAGCTCTGCACGAGCAGTACTTC.

This CDR3 is CASSINWGYSPLHF. In DNA, the CDR3 is TGTGCCAGTAGTATAAATTGGGGCTATTCACCCCTCCACTTT. The chain carries TRBV19 and TRBJ1-6; D is possibly TRBD1 (5 bases). Germline CDR1 reads LNHDA; CDR2 reads SQIVND (reference sequence). The germline V and J ends were trimmed by 2 bases and 8 bases, with 10 bases remaining between them. The CDR3 totals 14 residues.

The CDR3 DNA sequence: TGCAGTGCTAGTTCCGGTCCCCGCTCTGGAAACACCATATATTTT. Protein: CSASSGPRSGNTIYF. The chain couples TRBV20-1 to TRBJ1-3; D remains ambiguous. V shed 3 bases and J shed 0 bases, with 12 bases lying between them. CDR1 is DFQATT, CDR2 SNEGSKA, per germline (reference sequence). The CDR3 runs to 15 residues.

J is TRBJ1-5 and V is TRBV13; D is uncertain. The germline CDR1 and CDR2 sequences are PRHDT and FYEKMQ (reference sequence). This CDR3 spans 15 amino acids. V lost 2 bases, J lost 2 bases, and 10 bases lay in between. The CDR3 DNA is TGTGCCAGCAGCTTACGGGGAGAGGGCAATCAGCCCCAGCATTTT. Translating it yields CASSLRGEGNQPQHF.

The chain combines TRBV18 with TRBJ1-2, with D hard to call. Germline CDR1 is KGHSH and CDR2 is LQKENI. V was clipped by 2 bases and J by 6 bases, with 10 bases between them. The CDR3 has 13 residues. For the CDR3, the DNA is TGTGCCAGCTCACCAGCCGCAGGTAATGGCTACACCTTC. It translates to CASSPAAGNGYTF.

The chain joins TRBV30 to TRBJ2-2, with 7 positions matching TRBD1. Looked up from germline, CDR1 is GTSNPN and CDR2 is SVGIG (reference sequence). V lost 0 bases and J lost 5; bases outside the gene matches: 9. There are 16 residues in the CDR3. As DNA, the CDR3 is TGTGCCTGGAGTGTGACAGGGCGTGGTGTAACCGGGGAGCTGTTTTTT. The encoded protein is CAWSVTGRGVTGELFF.

This clone was detected once. This chain uses TRBV10-1 with TRBJ2-7, with D perhaps matching TRBD2 (5 bases). The CDR3 contains 14 residues. CDR1 and CDR2 from the germline V gene are WNHNN and SYGVQD (reference sequence). Trimming cost V 0 bases and J 2 bases, with 8 bases left between them. The CDR3 here is CASSESEATYEQYF. CDR3 DNA sequence: TGCGCCAGCAGTGAGTCGGAGGCTACCTACGAGCAGTACTTC.

The rearrangement joins TRBV5-1 to TRBJ2-1; D is ambiguous. This CDR3 is 15 amino acids long. V lost 1 base and J lost 4, with 12 bases in between. Germline assignment: CDR1 SGHRS and CDR2 YFSETQ. The chain's CDR3 is CASSLQAAEYNEQFF. The CDR3 DNA follows: TGCGCCAGCAGCTTGCAGGCAGCCGAGTACAATGAGCAGTTCTTC.